This T cell receptor beta chain was retrieved from a study of control samples from healthy donors and cancer patients. Clones were read by immunoSEQ multiplex PCR, and TCRdb kept only the in-frame ones, dropping some. The table includes under 30,000 clones, 87% detected once. The ends were cut back, 4 bases at V and 6 bases at J, with 10 bases in the middle. The CDR3 is 13 amino acids. The clonotype comes from a female donor with melanoma. Input material: formalin-fixed, paraffin-embedded tissue. The V call is TRBV12-3 or TRBV12-4, the J call TRBJ2-1, with no clear D. This chain's CDR3 is CASSSLAPNEQFF. The DNA for the CDR3 is TGTGCCAGCAGTTCCTTAGCCCCCAATGAGCAGTTCTTC.